The 6 T cell receptor beta chains listed next were all sequenced from one sample in a study of T cell responses to AZD1222 COVID-19 vaccine. Measured with immunoSEQ multiplex PCR; TCRdb has only the in-frame clones, and not every one. Of 110,000 or so clones in the sample, about 90% were seen once. The specimen comprised peripheral blood, sampled on day 0 of AZD1222 vaccination. The receptors stem from an adult in good health.

This chain uses TRBV9 with TRBJ1-4; possible D gene TRBD1, 6 bases. The CDR3 covers 15 residues. Between the trimmed V and J ends, which lost 0 bases and 7 bases, there was a span of 13 bases. Germline V gives CDR1 SGDLS, CDR2 YYNGEE. CDR3 sequence: CASSVERGLGEKLFF. Written as DNA, the CDR3 is TGTGCCAGCAGCGTAGAACGGGGGCTAGGTGAAAAACTGTTTTTT.

The V gene is TRBV7-8, the J gene TRBJ2-5; possible D gene TRBD1, 5 bases. CDR1 SGHVS and CDR2 FQNEAQ come from the germline V gene. This CDR3 is built from 15 residues. V lost 4 bases and J lost 2, with 14 bases in between. The CDR3 is CASSSRTPQQETQYF. CDR3 coding DNA: TGTGCCAGCAGCTCGCGGACACCCCAACAAGAGACCCAGTACTTC.

This chain joins TRBV6-5 and TRBJ1-4; D not resolved. The CDR3 has 15 residues. V lost 4 bases and J lost 3, with 12 bases in between. Per germline, CDR1 MNHEY and CDR2 SVGAGI. CDR3 protein: CASSSLRLANEKLFF. CDR3 in DNA: TGTGCCAGCAGTTCCCTACGGCTGGCTAATGAAAAACTGTTTTTT.

The genes are TRBV14 and TRBJ1-5; D remains ambiguous. The CDR3 has 16 residues. Germline loops: CDR1 SGHDN, CDR2 FVKESK. V lost 0 bases and J 0 bases, leaving 9 bases between the germline ends. The CDR3 nucleotides are TGTGCCAGCAGCCAAGAGGCTGAGTATAGCAATCAGCCCCAGCATTTT. It specifies CASSQEAEYSNQPQHF.

The chain has TRBV2 and TRBJ1-1; maybe TRBD1 (6 bases). Trimming stripped 6 bases from V and 3 bases from J, with 11 bases between. CDR1 and CDR2 from the germline V gene are SNHLY and FYNNEI. This CDR3 region has 13 residues. Written as DNA, the CDR3 is TGTGCCAGCAGGGAACCAGGGGACACTGAAGCTTTCTTT. Its translation is CASREPGDTEAFF.

The rearrangement links TRBV29-1 to TRBJ1-1; 8 bases align to TRBD1. This CDR3 region has 14 residues. After removal of 6 bases from V and 3 bases from J, the junction contained 9 bases not matched to a gene. Germline loops: CDR1 SQVTM, CDR2 ANQGSEA. Here the CDR3 reads CSVDRARWDTEAFF. DNA of the CDR3: TGCAGCGTGGACAGGGCCCGGTGGGACACTGAAGCTTTCTTT.